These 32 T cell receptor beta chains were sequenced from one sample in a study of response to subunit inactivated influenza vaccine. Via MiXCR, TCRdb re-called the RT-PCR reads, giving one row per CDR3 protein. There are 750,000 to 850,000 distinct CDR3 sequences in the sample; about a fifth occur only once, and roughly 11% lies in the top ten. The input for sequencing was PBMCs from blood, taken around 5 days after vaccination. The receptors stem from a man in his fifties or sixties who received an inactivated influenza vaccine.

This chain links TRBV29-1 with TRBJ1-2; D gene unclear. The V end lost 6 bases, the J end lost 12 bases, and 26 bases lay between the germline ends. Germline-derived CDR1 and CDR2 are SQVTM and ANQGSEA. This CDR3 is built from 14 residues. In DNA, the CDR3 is TGCAGCGTCAGTCCCCGTCCGCGTTCCGTTGCGGACACCTTC. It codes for CSVSPRPRSVADTF.

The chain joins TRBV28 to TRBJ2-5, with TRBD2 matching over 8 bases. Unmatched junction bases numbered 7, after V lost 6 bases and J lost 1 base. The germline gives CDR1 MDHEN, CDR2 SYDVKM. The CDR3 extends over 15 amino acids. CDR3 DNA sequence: TGTGCCAGCAGCCCTTCACTAGCGGCCCAAGAGACCCAGTACTTC. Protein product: CASSPSLAAQETQYF.

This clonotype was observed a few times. The CDR3 region is CATSRDHDGSYEQYF. The CDR3 nucleotides are TGTGCCACCAGCAGAGATCATGACGGCTCCTACGAGCAGTACTTC. This rearrangement joins TRBV15 to TRBJ2-7; D uncertain. The germline CDR1 and CDR2 sequences are LNHNV and YYDKDF (reference sequence). The V end lost 0 bases, the J end lost 0 bases, and 9 bases lay between the germline ends. CDR3 length: 15 residues.

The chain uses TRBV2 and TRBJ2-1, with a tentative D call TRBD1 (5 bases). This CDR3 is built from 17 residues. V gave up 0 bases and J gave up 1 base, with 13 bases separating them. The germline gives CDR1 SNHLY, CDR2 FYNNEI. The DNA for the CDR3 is TGTGCCAGCAGTGAAGCGGGCAGGGTCGTTTCCTACAATGAGCAGTTCTTC. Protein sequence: CASSEAGRVVSYNEQFF.

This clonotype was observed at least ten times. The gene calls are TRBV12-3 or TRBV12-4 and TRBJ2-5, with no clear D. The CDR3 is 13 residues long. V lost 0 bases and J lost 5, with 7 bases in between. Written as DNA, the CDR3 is TGTGCCAGCAGTTTAGCGAACCGGGAGACCCAGTACTTC. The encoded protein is CASSLANRETQYF.

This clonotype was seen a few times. The DNA for the CDR3 is TGTGCCAGCAGCTTAGCGGGGGGAGTTGCTGAAGCTTTCTTT. Encoded protein: CASSLAGGVAEAFF. The rearrangement uses TRBV7-2 and TRBJ1-1; D is perhaps TRBD1 (5 bases). Germline V lookup: CDR1 SGHTA, CDR2 FQGNSA. The V and J ends lost 0 bases and 6 bases respectively, with 11 bases between them. The CDR3 is 14 amino acids.

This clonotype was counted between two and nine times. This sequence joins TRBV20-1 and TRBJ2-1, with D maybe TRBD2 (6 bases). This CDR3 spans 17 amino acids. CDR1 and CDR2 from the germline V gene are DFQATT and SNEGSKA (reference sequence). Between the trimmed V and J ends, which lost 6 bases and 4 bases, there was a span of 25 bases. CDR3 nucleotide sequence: TGCAGTGCCCTCAGGTTCGGGAGTATTAGCAAATACAATGAGCAGTTCTTC. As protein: CSALRFGSISKYNEQFF.

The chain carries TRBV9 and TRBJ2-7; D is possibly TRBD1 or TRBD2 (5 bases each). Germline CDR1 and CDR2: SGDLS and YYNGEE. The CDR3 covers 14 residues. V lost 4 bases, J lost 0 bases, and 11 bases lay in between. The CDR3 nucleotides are TGTGCCAGCAGCCGGGACCCGAGCTCCTACGAGCAGTACTTC. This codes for CASSRDPSSYEQYF.

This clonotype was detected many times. In nucleotides, the CDR3 is TGTGCCATCAGTGAGTCGGGACAGGGCGGAGAGACCCAGTACTTC. Its protein product is CAISESGQGGETQYF. The gene calls are TRBV10-3 and TRBJ2-5; 9 bases fit TRBD1. V shed 0 bases, J shed 4 bases, and the junction held 3 bases outside the gene matches. The CDR3 has 15 amino acids. CDR1 is ENHRY and CDR2 is SYGVKD in the germline V gene.

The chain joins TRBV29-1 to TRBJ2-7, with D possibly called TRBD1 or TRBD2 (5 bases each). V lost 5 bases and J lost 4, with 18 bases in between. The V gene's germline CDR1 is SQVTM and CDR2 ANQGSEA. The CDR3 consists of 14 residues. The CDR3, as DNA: TGCAGCGTTCTCTCGGGGCAAGCCCTTTACGAGCAGTACTTC. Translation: CSVLSGQALYEQYF.

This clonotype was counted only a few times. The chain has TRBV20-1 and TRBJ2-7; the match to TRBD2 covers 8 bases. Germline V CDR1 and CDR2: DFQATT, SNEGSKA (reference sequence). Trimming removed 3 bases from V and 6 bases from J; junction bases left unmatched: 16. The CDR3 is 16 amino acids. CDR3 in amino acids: CSASASGQTYSVEQYF. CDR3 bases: TGCAGTGCTAGCGCTAGCGGGCAAACTTATTCTGTCGAGCAGTACTTC.

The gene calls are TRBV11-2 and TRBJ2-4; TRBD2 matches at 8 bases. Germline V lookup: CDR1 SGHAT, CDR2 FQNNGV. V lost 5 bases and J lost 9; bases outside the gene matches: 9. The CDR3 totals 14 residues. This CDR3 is CASSLSGSMGIQYF. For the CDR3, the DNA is TGTGCCAGCAGCCTGAGCGGGAGTATGGGCATTCAGTACTTC.

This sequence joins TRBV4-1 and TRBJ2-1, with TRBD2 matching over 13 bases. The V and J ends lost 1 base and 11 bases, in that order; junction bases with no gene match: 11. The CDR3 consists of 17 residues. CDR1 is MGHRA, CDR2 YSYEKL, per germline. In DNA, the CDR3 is TGCGCCAGCAGCCAAGGGGCACTAGCGGGGGGGCGGGGTAAGCAGTTCTTC. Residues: CASSQGALAGGRGKQFF.

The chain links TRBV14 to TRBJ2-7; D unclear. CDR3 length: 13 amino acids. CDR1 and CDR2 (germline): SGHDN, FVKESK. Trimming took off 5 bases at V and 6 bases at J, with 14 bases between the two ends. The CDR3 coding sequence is TGTGCCAGCAGCGCCCGGACCTCCGCCGAGCAGTACTTC. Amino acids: CASSARTSAEQYF.

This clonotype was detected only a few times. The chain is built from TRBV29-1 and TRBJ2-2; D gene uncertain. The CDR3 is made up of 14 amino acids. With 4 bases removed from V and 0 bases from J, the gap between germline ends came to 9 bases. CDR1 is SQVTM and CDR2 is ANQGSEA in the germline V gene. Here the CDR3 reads CSVGSSPNTGELFF. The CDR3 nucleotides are TGCAGCGTTGGATCCTCCCCGAACACCGGGGAGCTGTTTTTT.

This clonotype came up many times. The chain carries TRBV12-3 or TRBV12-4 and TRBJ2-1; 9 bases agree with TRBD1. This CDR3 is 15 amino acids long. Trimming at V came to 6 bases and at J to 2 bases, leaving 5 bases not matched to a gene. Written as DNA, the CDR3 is TGTGCCAGCAGAGCCGGGACAGGGACCTACAATGAGCAGTTCTTC. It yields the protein CASRAGTGTYNEQFF.

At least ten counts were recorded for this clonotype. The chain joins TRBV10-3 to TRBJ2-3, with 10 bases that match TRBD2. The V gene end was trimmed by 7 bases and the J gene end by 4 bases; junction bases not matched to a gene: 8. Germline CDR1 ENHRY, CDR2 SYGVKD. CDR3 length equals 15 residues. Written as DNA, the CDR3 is TGTGCCATCACCGAACCGGGACTAGCGTCAGATACGCAGTATTTT. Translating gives CAITEPGLASDTQYF.

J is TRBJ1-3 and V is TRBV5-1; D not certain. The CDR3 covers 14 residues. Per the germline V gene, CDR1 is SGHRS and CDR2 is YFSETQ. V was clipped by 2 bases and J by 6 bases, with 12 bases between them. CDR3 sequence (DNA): TGCGCCAGCAGCTTAGGGCAGAACGAAAACACCATATATTTT. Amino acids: CASSLGQNENTIYF.

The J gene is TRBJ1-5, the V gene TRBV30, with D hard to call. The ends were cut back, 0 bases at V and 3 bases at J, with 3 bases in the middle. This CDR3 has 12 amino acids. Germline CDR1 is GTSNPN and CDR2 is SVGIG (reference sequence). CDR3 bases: TGTGCCTGGAGTGTCTTCAATCAGCCCCAGCATTTT. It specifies CAWSVFNQPQHF.

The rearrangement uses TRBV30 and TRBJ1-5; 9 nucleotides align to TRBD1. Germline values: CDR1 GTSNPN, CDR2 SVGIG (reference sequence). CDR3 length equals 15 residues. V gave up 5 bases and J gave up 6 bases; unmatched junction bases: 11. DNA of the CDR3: TGTGCCTGGCAGAAACGGACAGGGGCTAGTCAGCCCCAGCATTTT. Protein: CAWQKRTGASQPQHF. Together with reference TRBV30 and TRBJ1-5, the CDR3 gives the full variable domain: SQTIHQWPATLVQPVGSPLSLECTVEGTSNPNLYWYRQAAGRGLQLLFYSVGIGQISSEVPQNLSASRPQDRQFILSSKKLLLSDSGFYLCAWQKRTGASQPQHFGDGTRLSIL.

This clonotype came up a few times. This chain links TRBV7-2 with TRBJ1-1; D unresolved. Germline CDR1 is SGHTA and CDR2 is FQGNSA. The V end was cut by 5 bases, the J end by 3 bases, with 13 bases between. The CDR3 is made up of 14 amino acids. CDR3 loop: CASSPITPYTEAFF. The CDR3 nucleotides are TGTGCCAGCAGCCCAATCACCCCTTACACTGAAGCTTTCTTT.

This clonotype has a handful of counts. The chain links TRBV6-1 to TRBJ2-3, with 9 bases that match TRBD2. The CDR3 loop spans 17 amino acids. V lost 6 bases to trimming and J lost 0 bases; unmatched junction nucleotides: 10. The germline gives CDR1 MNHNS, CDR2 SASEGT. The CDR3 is CASSPQGAGGSTDTQYF. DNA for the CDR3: TGTGCCAGCAGCCCCCAGGGAGCGGGGGGTAGCACAGATACGCAGTATTTT.

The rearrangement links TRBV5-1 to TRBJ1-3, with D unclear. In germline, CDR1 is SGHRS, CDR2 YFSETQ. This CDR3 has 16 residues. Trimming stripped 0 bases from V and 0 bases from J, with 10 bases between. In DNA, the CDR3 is TGCGCCAGCAGCTTGGCCTCAAAAGGCTCTGGAAACACCATATATTTT. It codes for CASSLASKGSGNTIYF.

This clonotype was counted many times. CDR3 in amino acids: CASSDPSGVQETQYF. The DNA for the CDR3 is TGTGCCAGCAGTGACCCAAGCGGAGTCCAAGAGACCCAGTACTTC. This sequence joins TRBV6-4 and TRBJ2-5; maybe TRBD2 (5 bases). V lost 2 bases and J lost 1, with 11 bases in between. Germline V gives CDR1 MRHNA, CDR2 SNTAGT. This CDR3 has 15 amino acids.

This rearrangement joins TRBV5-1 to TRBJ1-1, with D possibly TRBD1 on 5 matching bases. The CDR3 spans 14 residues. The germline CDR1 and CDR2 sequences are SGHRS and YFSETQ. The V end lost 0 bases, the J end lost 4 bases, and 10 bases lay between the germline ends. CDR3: CASSLDFGGTEAFF. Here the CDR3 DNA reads TGCGCCAGCAGCTTGGACTTTGGGGGCACTGAAGCTTTCTTT. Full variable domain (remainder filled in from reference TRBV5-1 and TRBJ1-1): KAGVTQTPRYLIKTRGQQVTLSCSPISGHRSVSWYQQTPGQGLQFLFEYFSETQRNKGNFPGRFSGRQFSNSRSEMNVSTLELGDSALYLCASSLDFGGTEAFFGQGTRLTVV.

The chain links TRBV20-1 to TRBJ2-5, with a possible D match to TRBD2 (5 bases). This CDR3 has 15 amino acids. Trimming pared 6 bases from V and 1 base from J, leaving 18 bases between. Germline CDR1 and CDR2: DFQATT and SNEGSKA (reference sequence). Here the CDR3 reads CSAKKTSGLQETQYF. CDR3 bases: TGCAGTGCCAAGAAGACAAGCGGACTCCAAGAGACCCAGTACTTC.

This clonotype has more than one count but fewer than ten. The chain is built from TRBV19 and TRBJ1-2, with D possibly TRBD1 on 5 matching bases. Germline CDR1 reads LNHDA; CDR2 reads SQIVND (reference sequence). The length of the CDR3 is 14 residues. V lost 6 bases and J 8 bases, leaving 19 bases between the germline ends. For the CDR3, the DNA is TGTGCCAGTAGGTCGGGGACGGACTTTAGCGGCTACACCTTC. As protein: CASRSGTDFSGYTF.

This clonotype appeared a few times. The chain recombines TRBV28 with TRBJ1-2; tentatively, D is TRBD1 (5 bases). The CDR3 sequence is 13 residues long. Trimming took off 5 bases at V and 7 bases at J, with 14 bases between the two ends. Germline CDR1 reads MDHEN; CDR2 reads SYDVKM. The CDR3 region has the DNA TGTGCCAGCAGTGATAGGGGCCTGGGTGGCTACACCTTC. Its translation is CASSDRGLGGYTF.

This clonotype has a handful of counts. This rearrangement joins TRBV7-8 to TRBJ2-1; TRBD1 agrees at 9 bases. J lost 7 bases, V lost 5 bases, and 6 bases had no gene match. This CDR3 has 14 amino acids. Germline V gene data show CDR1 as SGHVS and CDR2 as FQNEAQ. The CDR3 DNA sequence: TGTGCCAGCAGCACCCCGGGACAGGGAAATGAGCAGTTCTTC. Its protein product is CASSTPGQGNEQFF.

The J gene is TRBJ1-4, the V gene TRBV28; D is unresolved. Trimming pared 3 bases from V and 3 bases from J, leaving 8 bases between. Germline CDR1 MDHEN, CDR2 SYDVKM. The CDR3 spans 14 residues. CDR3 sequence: CASSLDDANEKLFF. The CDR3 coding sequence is TGTGCCAGCAGTTTGGACGATGCTAATGAAAAACTGTTTTTT.

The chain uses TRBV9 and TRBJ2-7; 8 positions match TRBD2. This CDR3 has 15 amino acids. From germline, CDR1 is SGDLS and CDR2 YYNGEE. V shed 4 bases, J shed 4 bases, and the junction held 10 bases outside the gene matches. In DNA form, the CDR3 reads TGTGCCAGCAGCCCGGGGGGGGGGCGCGGGTACGAGCAGTACTTC. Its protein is CASSPGGGRGYEQYF.

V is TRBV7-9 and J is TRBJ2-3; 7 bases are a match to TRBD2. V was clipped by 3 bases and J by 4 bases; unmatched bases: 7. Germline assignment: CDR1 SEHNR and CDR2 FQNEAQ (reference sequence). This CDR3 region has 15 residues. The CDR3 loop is CASSFGGSPSDTQYF. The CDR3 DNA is TGTGCCAGCAGCTTTGGCGGGAGTCCCTCAGATACGCAGTATTTT. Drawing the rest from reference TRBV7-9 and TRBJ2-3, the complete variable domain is DTGVSQNPRHKITKRGQNVTFRCDPISEHNRLYWYRQTLGQGPEFLTYFQNEAQLEKSRLLSDRFSAERPKGSFSTLEIQRTEQGDSAMYLCASSFGGSPSDTQYFGPGTRLTVL.